The T cell receptor (beta chain) described here comes from a study of T cells in Graves' hyperthyroidism and ophthalmopathy. The count of this clonotype is one. From RNA transcripts, TCR beta CDR3 regions were amplified. HTBI primers drove first-round RT-PCR of the TCR CDR3. MiXCR was run by TCRdb on the multiplex PCR reads, yielding one entry per CDR3 protein. The sample contains around 250,000 distinct CDR3 sequences, roughly 17% of which appear only once. Lactation, pregnancy, other autoimmune disease or uncontrolled infection excluded patients. The V and J ends lost 4 bases and 8 bases, in that order; junction bases with no gene match: 9. This CDR3 contains 16 residues. CDR1 is SNHLY and CDR2 is FYNNEI in the germline V gene.

The sequence was collected from a woman aged 18-35 years with Graves' ophthalmopathy. This chain connects TRBV2 to TRBJ2-1; 12 positions match TRBD2. Sequencing was carried out using blood. CDR3 sequence: CASSVSSGRAYDEQFF. In DNA, the CDR3 is TGTGCCAGCAGTGTATCTAGCGGGAGGGCTTACGATGAGCAGTTCTTC.